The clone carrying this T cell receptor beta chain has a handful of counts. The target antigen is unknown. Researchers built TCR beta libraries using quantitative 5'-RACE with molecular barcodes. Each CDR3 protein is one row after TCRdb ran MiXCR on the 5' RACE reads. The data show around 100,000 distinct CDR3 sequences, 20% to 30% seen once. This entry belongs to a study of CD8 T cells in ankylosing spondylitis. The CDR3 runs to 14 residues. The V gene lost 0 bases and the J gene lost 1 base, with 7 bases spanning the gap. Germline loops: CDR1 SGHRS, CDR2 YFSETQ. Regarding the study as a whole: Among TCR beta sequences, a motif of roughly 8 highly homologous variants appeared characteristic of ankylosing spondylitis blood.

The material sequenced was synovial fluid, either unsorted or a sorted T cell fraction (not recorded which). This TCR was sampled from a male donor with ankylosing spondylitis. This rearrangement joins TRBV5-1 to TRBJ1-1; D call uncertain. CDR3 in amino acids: CASSLEQPNTEAFF. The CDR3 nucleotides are TGCGCCAGCAGCTTGGAACAACCGAACACTGAAGCTTTCTTT.